This TCR beta chain was recorded in a study of cytomegalovirus exposure and HLA in healthy donors. Study results and caveats: The presence/absence work took it that sequencing depth was about the same across donors. Immune exposure was documented only through CMV serostatus. In all likelihood, a cluster of highly shared sequence variants was a sequencing artifact. In a later analysis, V- and J-gene trimming of beta chains associated with a DCLRE1C missense variant, replicated independently.

As concerns this clone: Its target is not known.

From germline, CDR1 is SNHLY and CDR2 FYNNEI. The length of the CDR3 is 16 residues. V shed 3 bases, J shed 7 bases, and the junction held 10 bases outside the gene matches. Both 60 Vbeta primers and 13 Jbeta primers went into the PCR. The data were produced by immunoSEQ multiplex PCR, yet TCRdb's version contains in-frame clones alone and is incomplete. The sample yields about 110,000 clones, around 80% seen once. This TCR was recovered from a woman aged 50 to 60 in good health and CMV-seropositive. This chain links TRBV2 with TRBJ1-5, with TRBD1 identical over 9 bases. Specimen: PBMCs. As DNA, the CDR3 is TGTGCCAGCAGTGAGTGGGACAGGGTCGTTGGGCAGCCCCAGCATTTT. As protein: CASSEWDRVVGQPQHF.